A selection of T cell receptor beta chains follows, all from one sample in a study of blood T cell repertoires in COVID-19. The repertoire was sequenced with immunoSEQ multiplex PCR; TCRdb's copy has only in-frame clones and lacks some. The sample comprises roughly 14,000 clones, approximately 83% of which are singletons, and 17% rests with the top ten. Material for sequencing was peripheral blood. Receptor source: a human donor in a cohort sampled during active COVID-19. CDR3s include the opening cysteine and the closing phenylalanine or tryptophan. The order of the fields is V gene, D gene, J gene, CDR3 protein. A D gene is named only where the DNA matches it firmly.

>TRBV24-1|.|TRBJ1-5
CATSATGNQPQHF
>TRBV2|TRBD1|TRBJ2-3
CASSGQGADTQYF
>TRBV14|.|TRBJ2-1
CASSPPGQINEQFF
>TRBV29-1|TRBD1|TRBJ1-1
CSVADRTEAFF
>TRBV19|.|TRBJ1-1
CASRGGPTEAFF
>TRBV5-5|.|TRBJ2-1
CASSLALDSTSNEQFF
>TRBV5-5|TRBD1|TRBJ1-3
CASSLPGQVGNTIYF
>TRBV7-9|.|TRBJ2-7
CASSLSGGRWEQYF
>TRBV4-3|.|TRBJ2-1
CASSQGAGRYNEQFF
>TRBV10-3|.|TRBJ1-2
CAISPRWDTHVSF
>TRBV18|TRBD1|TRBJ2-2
CASSPLTGQGFTGELFF